This T cell receptor (beta chain) was found in a study of spatial heterogeneity in lung cancer. Study-level background: Sequencing consistently turned up more beta-chain sequences than alpha-chain sequences. Whole-study results and caveats: Tumor T cells had an estimated coverage that came to approximately 7% for alpha chains and about 13% for beta chains. Expanded intratumoral alpha and beta TCR counts tracked tumor mutation counts.

Time point reported: sample taken at primary tumor resection. Unsorted whole RNA from tumor, nontumor lung or frozen PBMC underwent sequencing. One entry per CDR3 protein results from TCRdb running MiXCR on the 5' RACE reads. The sample contains almost 7,500 distinct CDR3 sequences, around 15% of which appear only once. The CDR3 is 15 amino acids. The germline V gene has CDR1 SGHTA and CDR2 FQGTGA. The ends lost 5 bases at V and 2 bases at J; junction bases unmatched: 7. As to this clonotype: Its target is not known.

This receptor was taken from a female donor with early-stage non-small cell lung cancer. Sequenced here: lung tumor tissue, sampled at surgery. This rearrangement joins TRBV7-3 to TRBJ2-3; 7 bases match TRBD1. The CDR3 DNA sequence: TGTGCCAGCAGCCTGGGGACAGCAATCACAGATACGCAGTATTTT. It yields the protein CASSLGTAITDTQYF. Full variable domain (outside the CDR3, taken from reference TRBV7-3 and TRBJ2-3): GAGVSQTPSNKVTEKGKYVELRCDPISGHTALYWYRQSLGQGPEFLIYFQGTGAADDSGLPNDRFFAVRPEGSVSTLKIQRTERGDSAVYLCASSLGTAITDTQYFGPGTRLTVL.